Sequencing of this TCR beta chain was carried out in a study of tumor-infiltrating lymphocytes in primary liver carcinoma. With respect to this clonotype: Its specificity is not known. An end of the junction does not agree with germline; a read error may underlie this.

A primer in the constant region served to generate TCR beta cDNA from approximately 500 ng of total RNA. Library construction for TCR beta comprised three nested multiplex PCR rounds performed with slightly modified ARM-PCR. With TRBV1-TRBV30 forward primers and a C-beta reverse primer, the first two PCR rounds were run for around 10 cycles each. Using its own MiXCR run on the multiplex PCR reads, TCRdb lists one record per CDR3 protein. The table lists fewer than 350,000 distinct CDR3 sequences, 65% of them singletons. Germline V gene sequence: CDR1 MDHEN, CDR2 SYDVKM. The CDR3 covers 12 residues. Unsorted whole blood served as the source of blood RNA, and germline DNA was extracted as well. They drew approximately 3.8 milliliters of peripheral blood before surgery. Whole-study results and caveats: The overlap of tumor-adjacent and tumor-blood pairs was smaller than that of tumor region pairs.

Specimen: peripheral blood. The sequence was collected from a man aged 35-49 years with primary liver carcinoma and hepatitis B virus infection. V gene TRBV28 combines with J gene TRBJ1-1; TRBD1 is a possible D gene (5 bases). The CDR3 sequence is CVSKAGGTEAFF. In DNA, the CDR3 is TGTGTCAGCAAAGCTGGGGGCACTGAAGCTTTCTTT.